A single sample is the source of the 25 T cell receptor beta chains below, sequenced in a study of chemoradiotherapy in HPV16-positive cancers. Generated by immunoSEQ multiplex PCR, the TCRdb table keeps only in-frame clones and is missing some. The sample comprises 4,000 to 5,500 clones, approximately 93% of which are singletons, and 4.3% rests with the top ten. The material was obtained from a patient who underwent chemoradiotherapy. The receptors here all came from a human donor with HPV-associated anogenital cancer.

This chain joins TRBV28 and TRBJ1-6, with 7 bases identical to TRBD1. CDR1 is MDHEN, CDR2 SYDVKM, per germline. This CDR3 spans 17 amino acids. Unmatched junction bases numbered 12, after V lost 4 bases and J lost 6 bases. CDR3 sequence reads: CASSSIIMTGPNSPLHF. The CDR3 DNA reads as TGTGCCAGCAGTTCAATTATCATGACAGGGCCTAATTCACCCCTCCACTTT.

V is TRBV29-1 and J is TRBJ1-1, with TRBD1 as a possible D gene (5 bases). V lost 0 bases and J 11 bases, leaving 16 bases between the germline ends. Germline loops: CDR1 SQVTM, CDR2 ANQGSEA. The CDR3 is 13 residues long. The CDR3 DNA is TGCAGCGTTGAAGACGGGGGGGGTCTTGGGGCTTTCTTT. This encodes CSVEDGGGLGAFF.

The CDR3 here is CASSSGTNTEAFF. DNA for the CDR3: TGTGCCAGCAGCTCGGGAACGAACACTGAAGCTTTCTTT. The V and J genes are TRBV7-9 and TRBJ1-1; D ambiguous. V lost 4 bases, J lost 1 base, and 7 bases lay in between. The germline V gene encodes CDR1 SEHNR and CDR2 FQNEAQ (reference sequence). This CDR3 comprises 13 residues. The full variable domain, its missing parts supplied by reference TRBV7-9 and TRBJ1-1, is DTGVSQNPRHKITKRGQNVTFRCDPISEHNRLYWYRQTLGQGPEFLTYFQNEAQLEKSRLLSDRFSAERPKGSFSTLEIQRTEQGDSAMYLCASSSGTNTEAFFGQGTRLTVV.

The rearrangement links TRBV19 to TRBJ2-3; 13 nucleotides match TRBD2. V was clipped by 6 bases and J by 0 bases; unmatched bases: 3. Germline V gene sequence: CDR1 LNHDA, CDR2 SQIVND (reference sequence). CDR3 length: 16 amino acids. The CDR3, as DNA: TGTGCCAGTAGCCGACTAGCGGGGGGAAGCACAGATACGCAGTATTTT. Translated, it gives CASSRLAGGSTDTQYF.

The chain couples TRBV19 to TRBJ1-6, with a possible D match to TRBD1 (5 bases). The CDR3 runs to 14 residues. V lost 7 bases and J lost 9, with 16 bases in between. Germline lookup yields CDR1 LNHDA and CDR2 SQIVND (reference sequence). The CDR3 coding sequence is TGTGCCAGTACCGAGGGACGGTTACTTTCACCCCTCCACTTT. Translating it yields CASTEGRLLSPLHF.

This chain joins TRBV18 and TRBJ2-3; TRBD1 aligns across 11 bases. CDR3 length: 16 amino acids. Germline trimming cut 4 bases from V and 2 bases from J; bases unmatched to any gene: 5. Germline values: CDR1 KGHSH, CDR2 LQKENI. CDR3 residues: CASSLGTGGVTDTQYF. The CDR3 nucleotides are TGTGCCAGCTCACTGGGGACAGGGGGTGTCACAGATACGCAGTATTTT.

V and J are TRBV27 and TRBJ2-7, with D perhaps being TRBD1 or TRBD2 (5 bases each). Germline V CDR1 and CDR2: MNHEY, SMNVEV (reference sequence). CDR3 length: 14 residues. The V end lost 6 bases, the J end lost 4 bases, and 16 bases lay between the germline ends. CDR3 in amino acids: CASSSRDPSYEQYF. The CDR3 nucleotides are TGTGCCAGCAGCTCCCGGGACCCATCTTACGAGCAGTACTTC.

The table lists this clone with a count of one. The chain employs TRBV28 and TRBJ1-2; no definite D call. CDR1 and CDR2 from the germline V gene are MDHEN and SYDVKM. Trimming took off 6 bases at V and 0 bases at J, with 11 bases between the two ends. The CDR3 sequence is 14 residues long. Written as DNA, the CDR3 is TGTGCCAGCAGCTATGGCTCTGCTAACTATGGCTACACCTTC. Its protein product is CASSYGSANYGYTF.

The V gene is TRBV7-2, the J gene TRBJ1-5; 8 bases are a match to TRBD1. This CDR3 spans 14 amino acids. CDR1 is SGHTA, CDR2 FQGNSA, per germline. V lost 5 bases to trimming and J lost 7 bases; unmatched junction nucleotides: 7. CDR3 bases: TGTGCCAGCAGCCGTGGACAGGGTGGGCAGCCCCAGCATTTT. This sequence encodes CASSRGQGGQPQHF.

J is TRBJ1-1 and V is TRBV2; perhaps TRBD1 as D (5 bases). Germline assignment: CDR1 SNHLY and CDR2 FYNNEI. This CDR3 is built from 14 residues. V was cut by 8 bases and J by 1 base, with 14 bases left in between. DNA for the CDR3: TGTGCCAGCGCCATAAGTGGGGGGAACACTGAAGCTTTCTTT. It yields the protein CASAISGGNTEAFF.

This clone has only one observation. The rearrangement links TRBV7-2 to TRBJ2-5, with 7 bases identical to TRBD1. The V gene end was trimmed by 1 base and the J gene end by 2 bases; junction bases not matched to a gene: 1. The CDR3 length is 14 residues. In germline, CDR1 is SGHTA, CDR2 FQGNSA. The CDR3 nucleotides read TGTGCCAGCAGCTTAGGGGGACAGCAAGAGACCCAGTACTTC. Amino acid sequence: CASSLGGQQETQYF.

This clone was seen more than once but under ten times. CDR3 sequence (DNA): TGTGCCAGCAGTACACAACCAGGGTATCAGCCCCAGCATTTT. As protein: CASSTQPGYQPQHF. V gene TRBV6-6 combines with J gene TRBJ1-5; TRBD1 is a possible D gene (5 bases). Trimming left V 5 bases short and J 5 bases short, with 13 bases between. Germline values: CDR1 MNHNY, CDR2 SVGAGI (reference sequence). This CDR3 is 14 amino acids long.

The chain employs TRBV7-9 and TRBJ1-2, with D possibly matching TRBD1 (5 bases). The ends were cut back, 6 bases at V and 4 bases at J, with 15 bases in the middle. Germline V gene data show CDR1 as SEHNR and CDR2 as FQNEAQ (reference sequence). There are 14 residues in the CDR3. Here the CDR3 DNA reads TGTGCCAGCAGTCCCTCGGGGGGATTCTATGGCTACACCTTC. Its translation is CASSPSGGFYGYTF.

The chain recombines TRBV6-5 with TRBJ1-1; D remains ambiguous. Germline assignment: CDR1 MNHEY and CDR2 SVGAGI. The CDR3 has 14 amino acids. V was trimmed by 0 bases and J by 7 bases, leaving 12 bases between them. The CDR3 DNA follows: TGTGCCAGCAGTTACTCGTACGACCGTGGTGAAGCTTTCTTT. Protein product: CASSYSYDRGEAFF.

The J gene is TRBJ2-1, the V gene TRBV29-1; D is ambiguous. Trimming shortened V by 0 bases and J by 3 bases, and 15 bases separated the two germline ends. Germline values: CDR1 SQVTM, CDR2 ANQGSEA. CDR3 length: 16 residues. The CDR3 nucleotides are TGCAGCGTTGAAGATAACGAGCAGAGCTACTACAATGAGCAGTTCTTC. It specifies CSVEDNEQSYYNEQFF.

The chain uses TRBV4-2 and TRBJ1-1; D gene ambiguous. V gave up 1 base and J gave up 2 bases, with 8 bases separating them. The CDR3 consists of 14 residues. Germline assignment: CDR1 LGHNA and CDR2 YNFKEQ. The CDR3 loop is CASSQVGGNTEAFF. In nucleotides, the CDR3 is TGTGCCAGCAGCCAAGTTGGAGGAAACACTGAAGCTTTCTTT.

The chain carries TRBV28 and TRBJ2-2; D possibly matches TRBD1 or TRBD2 (5 bases each). Between the trimmed V and J ends, which lost 5 bases and 2 bases, there was a span of 18 bases. The CDR3 has 17 residues. Germline V gene data show CDR1 as MDHEN and CDR2 as SYDVKM. CDR3 sequence: CASSHYPGAQNTGELFF. The CDR3 nucleotides are TGTGCCAGCAGTCACTATCCCGGGGCCCAAAACACCGGGGAGCTGTTTTTT.

V and J are TRBV30 and TRBJ1-6; a weak D match, TRBD1 (5 bases). CDR1 GTSNPN and CDR2 SVGIG come from the germline V gene (reference sequence). The CDR3 has 13 amino acids. Trimming removed 1 base from V and 7 bases from J, with 8 bases in between. For the CDR3, the DNA is TGTGCCTGGAGTGAACAGGAAAATTCACCCCTCCACTTT. As protein: CAWSEQENSPLHF.

The J gene is TRBJ2-1, the V gene TRBV2; 9 bases match TRBD2. CDR1 SNHLY and CDR2 FYNNEI come from the germline V gene. The junction had 9 bases not matched to a gene; V was cut back by 3 bases and J by 9 bases. The CDR3 loop spans 15 amino acids. CDR3 amino acids: CASSDLLAGKGEQFF. Here the CDR3 DNA reads TGTGCCAGCAGTGATTTGCTAGCGGGGAAGGGTGAGCAGTTCTTC.

The chain couples TRBV6-5 to TRBJ2-7, with D unresolved. V was clipped by 0 bases and J by 1 base, with 7 bases between them. The CDR3 is 14 amino acids. Germline CDR1 MNHEY, CDR2 SVGAGI. CDR3 region: CASSYSGGSYEQYF. CDR3 nucleotides: TGTGCCAGCAGTTACTCTGGCGGTTCCTACGAGCAGTACTTC.

This chain connects TRBV6-5 to TRBJ2-7; 8 bases match TRBD1. With V trimmed by 6 bases and J by 7 bases, 8 bases remained unmatched. There are 13 residues in the CDR3. Germline loops: CDR1 MNHEY, CDR2 SVGAGI. The CDR3 coding sequence is TGTGCCAGCAGCAGACAGGGGTTGGGAGAGCAGTACTTC. This encodes CASSRQGLGEQYF.

This chain links TRBV2 with TRBJ2-4; possible D gene TRBD1, 6 bases. V lost 5 bases, J lost 14 bases, and 13 bases lay in between. This CDR3 is 11 amino acids long. Germline V gene data show CDR1 as SNHLY and CDR2 as FYNNEI. The CDR3 bases are TGTGCCAGCAGTAACAGGGTCGGGGAGTACTTC. Translation: CASSNRVGEYF.

The gene calls are TRBV28 and TRBJ2-3, with TRBD2 matching over 9 bases. Germline assignment: CDR1 MDHEN and CDR2 SYDVKM. V dropped 3 bases and J dropped 0; count of bases not matched to a gene: 4. CDR3 length equals 16 residues. The CDR3 loop is CASSLGSGGSTDTQYF. CDR3 coding DNA: TGTGCCAGCAGTTTGGGTAGCGGGGGAAGCACAGATACGCAGTATTTT.

This clone came up a few times. CDR3 DNA sequence: TGTGCCAGTAGTATCTCCGCACAGGGGGCCGGGGAGACCCAGTACTTC. Translated, it gives CASSISAQGAGETQYF. This chain links TRBV19 with TRBJ2-5, with 9 bases that match TRBD1. CDR1 and CDR2 (germline): LNHDA, SQIVND (reference sequence). With V trimmed by 3 bases and J by 5 bases, 10 bases remained unmatched. This CDR3 comprises 16 residues.

The V gene is TRBV2, the J gene TRBJ2-7; TRBD1 might be the D (6 bases). V lost 5 bases and J lost 1, with 9 bases in between. This CDR3 is built from 13 residues. Per germline, CDR1 SNHLY and CDR2 FYNNEI. As DNA, the CDR3 is TGTGCCAGCAGTTGGACAGTTTCCTACGAGCAGTACTTC. Translating gives CASSWTVSYEQYF.